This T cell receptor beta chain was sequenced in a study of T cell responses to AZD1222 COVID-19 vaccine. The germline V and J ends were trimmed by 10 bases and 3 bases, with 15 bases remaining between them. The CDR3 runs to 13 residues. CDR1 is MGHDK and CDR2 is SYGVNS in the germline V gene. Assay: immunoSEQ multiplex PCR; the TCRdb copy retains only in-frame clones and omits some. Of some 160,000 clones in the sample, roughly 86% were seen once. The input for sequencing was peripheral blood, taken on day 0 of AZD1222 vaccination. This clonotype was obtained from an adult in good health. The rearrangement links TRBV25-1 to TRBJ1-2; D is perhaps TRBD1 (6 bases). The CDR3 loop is CATTGPPDYGYTF. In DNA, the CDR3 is TGTGCCACCACAGGGCCCCCTGACTATGGCTACACCTTC.